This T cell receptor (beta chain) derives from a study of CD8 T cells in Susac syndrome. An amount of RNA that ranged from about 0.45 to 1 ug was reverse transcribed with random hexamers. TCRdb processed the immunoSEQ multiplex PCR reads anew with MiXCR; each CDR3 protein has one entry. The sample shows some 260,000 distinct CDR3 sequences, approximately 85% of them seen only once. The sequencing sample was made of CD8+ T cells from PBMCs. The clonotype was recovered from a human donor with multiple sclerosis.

The CDR3 spells CASSLSPTGGEQYF. The CDR3 DNA is TGTGCCAGCAGTTTATCCCCGACAGGGGGCGAGCAGTACTTC. The rearrangement links TRBV28 to TRBJ2-7; 9 positions match TRBD1. J was trimmed by 6 bases and V by 1 base; bases with no gene match: 4. Germline lookup yields CDR1 MDHEN and CDR2 SYDVKM. The length of the CDR3 is 14 residues.